Listed below are T cell receptor beta chains from one sample, sequenced in a study of shared clonotypes between healthy human individuals. Here immunoSEQ multiplex PCR was the method, and the copy in TCRdb shows in-frame clones only, minus some. In the table there are approximately 2,000,000 clones, about 94% of which are singletons. The sequenced sample was naive CD8+ T cells from PBMCs. These TCRs come from a man between 18 and 29 years old in good health. Some clones in this sample may be carry-over from other donors' samples. Both conserved end residues are part of each CDR3. The D gene is left open where the match is weak. Expanded clones get a size class; other rows say once, few or many, or leave the size out.

v_call	d_call	j_call	clone_size	cdr3_aa	cdr3_nt
TRBV19	.	TRBJ2-3	.	CASNIGADTQYF	TGTGCCAGTAATATAGGTGCAGATACGCAGTATTTT
TRBV11-2	TRBD2	TRBJ2-1	.	CASSLRGDPSRNEQFF	TGTGCCAGCAGCCTGCGGGGGGACCCCAGTCGCAATGAGCAGTTCTTC
TRBV7-2	TRBD1	TRBJ1-5	once	CASSSTGGTVNQPQHF	TGTGCCAGCAGCTCAACCGGCGGGACAGTTAATCAGCCCCAGCATTTT
TRBV9	TRBD2	TRBJ2-5	few	CASSVGLAGKETQYF	TGTGCCAGCAGCGTAGGACTAGCGGGGAAAGAGACCCAGTACTTC
TRBV27	.	TRBJ1-1	.	CASSPMSGKNEAFF	TGTGCCAGCAGTCCGATGTCAGGAAAGAATGAAGCTTTCTTT
TRBV7-8	.	TRBJ2-7	.	CASSPGGLGAYEQYF	TGTGCCAGCAGCCCAGGGGGGTTGGGGGCCTACGAGCAGTACTTC
TRBV19	.	TRBJ1-5	.	CASMIRDSNQPQHF	TGTGCCAGTATGATCCGGGATAGCAATCAGCCCCAGCATTTT
TRBV6-5	TRBD1	TRBJ1-5	.	CASFRDRGNQPQHF	TGTGCCAGCTTCCGGGACAGGGGGAATCAGCCCCAGCATTTT
TRBV11-2	.	TRBJ2-7	.	CASSLVTGGWVYEQYF	TGTGCCAGCAGCTTAGTAACAGGAGGGTGGGTCTACGAGCAGTACTTC
TRBV14	.	TRBJ1-2	.	CASSQDRRYGYTF	TGTGCCAGCAGCCAAGATCGGCGGTATGGCTACACCTTC
TRBV11-3	.	TRBJ1-2	.	CASSLGGFRRGYTF	TGTGCCAGCAGCTTAGGGGGTTTTCGGCGCGGCTACACCTTC
TRBV5-1	TRBD2	TRBJ2-1	.	CASSLGEREEVWQFF	TGCGCCAGCAGCTTGGGGGAGCGGGAAGAAGTGTGGCAGTTCTTC
TRBV19	.	TRBJ1-5	.	CASAMYGLGNQPQHF	TGTGCCAGCGCCATGTATGGTCTTGGCAATCAGCCCCAGCATTTT
TRBV28	.	TRBJ1-2	.	CASGVTQLVYGYTF	TGTGCCAGCGGAGTGACCCAACTGGTCTATGGCTACACCTTC
TRBV18	.	TRBJ1-4	.	CASSLGREDEKLFF	TGTGCCAGCTCACTCGGCCGGGAGGACGAAAAACTGTTTTTT
TRBV4-3	TRBD1	TRBJ2-5	.	CASSQGPGQGAEGETQYF	TGCGCCAGCAGCCAAGGACCGGGACAGGGGGCTGAAGGAGAGACCCAGTACTTC
TRBV7-8	.	TRBJ1-2	.	CASSLAGDGYTF	TGTGCCAGCAGCTTAGCAGGGGATGGCTACACCTTC
TRBV4-1	.	TRBJ2-1	.	CASSQGPGRNEQFF	TGCGCCAGCAGCCAAGGTCCTGGGCGCAATGAGCAGTTCTTC
TRBV4-1	TRBD1	TRBJ2-1	.	CASSPTGDIFNEQFF	TGCGCCAGCAGCCCGACAGGGGACATCTTCAATGAGCAGTTCTTC
TRBV5-6	.	TRBJ2-1	.	CASSFYNEQFF	TGTGCCAGCAGCTTCTACAATGAGCAGTTCTTC
TRBV4-3	TRBD1	TRBJ2-3	.	CASSQTGGYRSTDTQYF	TGCGCCAGCAGCCAAACAGGGGGCTACCGGAGCACAGATACGCAGTATTTT
TRBV6-5	TRBD1	TRBJ2-7	.	CASSLAGGFNEQYF	TGTGCCAGCAGTTTGGCAGGGGGCTTTAACGAGCAGTACTTC
TRBV6-5	TRBD1	TRBJ2-5	.	CASSYFQGQGTQYF	TGTGCCAGCAGTTATTTCCAGGGACAGGGGACCCAGTACTTC
TRBV7-9	.	TRBJ2-1	.	CASSSRFGRLDGAYNEQFF	TGTGCCAGCAGCTCTAGATTTGGACGGCTAGATGGGGCCTACAATGAGCAGTTCTTC
TRBV7-9	.	TRBJ1-1	few	CASSLGFPRGAFF	TGTGCCAGCAGCTTAGGGTTCCCCCGAGGAGCTTTCTTT
TRBV4-2	TRBD2	TRBJ2-1	.	CASSQGDGTSGSNEQFF	TGTGCCAGCAGCCAAGGCGATGGGACTAGCGGGAGCAATGAGCAGTTCTTC
TRBV28	.	TRBJ1-3	.	CASSLTGNTIYF	TGTGCCAGCAGTTTGACAGGAAACACCATATATTTT
TRBV27	.	TRBJ2-2	.	CASSPKAVTGELFF	TGTGCCAGCAGTCCCAAAGCGGTCACCGGGGAGCTGTTTTTT
TRBV9	.	TRBJ2-7	.	CASSVVGDPFYEQYF	TGTGCCAGCAGCGTAGTTGGGGACCCTTTCTACGAGCAGTACTTC
TRBV27	TRBD1	TRBJ1-4	.	CASSSTQGATSNEKLFF	TGTGCCAGCAGTTCAACCCAGGGGGCCACTTCTAATGAAAAACTGTTTTTT
TRBV9	TRBD2	TRBJ2-5	.	CASSVGASGITGTQYF	TGTGCCAGCAGCGTAGGGGCTAGCGGGATAACGGGGACCCAGTACTTC
TRBV7-9	TRBD1	TRBJ1-2	.	CASSYRDSQTYGYTF	TGTGCCAGCAGCTACCGGGACAGCCAAACCTATGGCTACACCTTC
TRBV4-2	.	TRBJ2-2	.	CASSPGASGTLTGELFF	TGTGCCAGCAGCCCGGGGGCGAGCGGGACCCTCACCGGGGAGCTGTTTTTT
TRBV25-1	.	TRBJ1-2	.	CASSPPLGGGPVRGYTF	TGTGCCAGCAGTCCTCCTTTGGGCGGGGGGCCAGTTCGTGGCTACACCTTC
TRBV7-9	.	TRBJ2-1	.	CASRLGNNEQFF	TGTGCCAGCAGGTTGGGGAACAATGAGCAGTTCTTC
TRBV9	.	TRBJ2-7	.	CASSDPGAGPEQYF	TGTGCCAGCAGCGATCCTGGGGCAGGGCCCGAGCAGTACTTC
TRBV10-3	.	TRBJ2-7	.	CAISEGQEQYF	TGTGCCATCAGTGAGGGACAGGAGCAGTACTTC
TRBV10-2	.	TRBJ1-1	.	CASSASRTMNTEAFF	TGCGCCAGCAGTGCGAGCAGAACCATGAACACTGAAGCTTTCTTT
TRBV5-3	.	TRBJ1-3	.	CARCTRNTIYF	TGTGCCAGATGTACCCGAAACACCATATATTTT
TRBV7-9	.	TRBJ2-6	.	CASSSGGPGANVLTF	TGTGCCAGCAGCTCCGGCGGGCCTGGGGCCAACGTCCTGACTTTC
TRBV27	.	TRBJ2-1	.	CASSPNPMGDDNEQFF	TGTGCCAGCAGTCCGAACCCGATGGGGGACGACAATGAGCAGTTCTTC